Here is one TCR beta chain with its context. The germline CDR1 and CDR2 sequences are SGDLS and YYNGEE. Trimming cost V 0 bases and J 5 bases, with 12 bases left between them. This CDR3 has 15 amino acids. This sample was included in a study of cytomegalovirus exposure and HLA in healthy donors. It was with 60 Vbeta and 13 Jbeta primers that the PCR ran. Generated by immunoSEQ multiplex PCR, the TCRdb table keeps only in-frame clones and is missing some. Here the sample spans 90,000 to 130,000 clones, roughly 80% being singletons. The sequence derives from a man between 25 and 39 years old in good health and CMV-seropositive. Specimen: PBMCs. The genes are TRBV9 and TRBJ2-1, with D perhaps TRBD1 (6 bases). The CDR3 loop reads CASSVGGRTNNEQFF. CDR3 nucleotides: TGTGCCAGCAGCGTAGGGGGGCGCACTAACAATGAGCAGTTCTTC. Variable domain in full (rest from reference TRBV9 and TRBJ2-1): DSGVTQTPKHLITATGQRVTLRCSPRSGDLSVYWYQQSLDQGLQFLIQYYNGEERAKGNILERFSAQQFPDLHSELNLSSLELGDSALYFCASSVGGRTNNEQFFGPGTRLTVL.